Each of the 29 T cell receptor beta chains below was sequenced from the same sample in a study of cytomegalovirus exposure and HLA in healthy donors. The study ran its PCR with 60 Vbeta and 13 Jbeta primers. Sequencing was performed with immunoSEQ multiplex PCR; in TCRdb, only in-frame clones are kept and a portion is missing. The sample shows fewer than 95,000 clones, about 84% of them seen only once. The sample was PBMCs. All receptors come from a man younger than 35 in good health and CMV-seronegative.

The gene calls are TRBV5-1 and TRBJ1-2, with D perhaps matching TRBD1 (6 bases). In germline, CDR1 is SGHRS, CDR2 YFSETQ. This CDR3 has 13 amino acids. Trimming left V 4 bases short and J 7 bases short, with 14 bases between. CDR3 sequence: CASSTDPGVGYTF. In DNA, the CDR3 is TGCGCCAGCAGCACGGACCCAGGGGTTGGCTACACCTTC.

This sequence joins TRBV19 and TRBJ2-3; 10 bases are a match to TRBD1. V was clipped by 10 bases and J by 2 bases; unmatched bases: 9. Germline V CDR1 and CDR2: LNHDA, SQIVND (reference sequence). CDR3 length: 15 residues. The CDR3: CATSGTGAYTDTQYF. In DNA, the CDR3 is TGTGCCACCTCCGGGACAGGGGCGTACACAGATACGCAGTATTTT.

This sequence joins TRBV29-1 and TRBJ2-7; TRBD2 might be the D (5 bases). Germline V gene data show CDR1 as SQVTM and CDR2 as ANQGSEA. V lost 4 bases to trimming and J lost 7 bases, with 23 bases between them. CDR3 length: 15 residues. Written as DNA, the CDR3 is TGCAGCGTTGTGACCCAGCGGAGGCTCCTCTGGGAGCAGTACTTC. This codes for CSVVTQRRLLWEQYF.

The chain joins TRBV6-5 to TRBJ1-2; no definite D call. Germline-derived CDR1 and CDR2 are MNHEY and SVGAGI. Trimming stripped 0 bases from V and 5 bases from J, with 13 bases between. The CDR3 covers 15 residues. The CDR3 DNA sequence: TGTGCCAGCAGTTACTCGAGAGCAAAGACTTATGGCTACACCTTC. Translating it yields CASSYSRAKTYGYTF.

The J gene is TRBJ2-7, the V gene TRBV4-2; tentatively, D is TRBD1 (6 bases). Trimming pared 4 bases from V and 2 bases from J, leaving 15 bases between. CDR1 and CDR2 from the germline V gene are LGHNA and YNFKEQ. The CDR3 length is 15 residues. This CDR3 is CASSLRTEAPYEQYF. The CDR3 nucleotides are TGTGCCAGCAGCCTTCGGACAGAAGCACCCTACGAGCAGTACTTC.

The chain employs TRBV7-9 and TRBJ2-3; maybe TRBD2 (6 bases). Germline loops: CDR1 SEHNR, CDR2 FQNEAQ (reference sequence). Trimming removed 5 bases at V and 6 bases at J, with 21 bases between. The length of the CDR3 is 16 residues. The CDR3 sequence is CASSPGGGLAADTQYF. As DNA, the CDR3 is TGTGCCAGCAGCCCCGGGGGTGGTCTAGCTGCGGATACGCAGTATTTT.

The chain links TRBV6-5 to TRBJ1-3; TRBD1 might be the D (5 bases). V lost 7 bases and J 6 bases, leaving 16 bases between the germline ends. The germline V gene encodes CDR1 MNHEY and CDR2 SVGAGI. CDR3 length: 14 amino acids. The CDR3 is CASTTGGFENTIYF. In DNA, the CDR3 is TGTGCCAGCACCACGGGGGGGTTTGAAAACACCATATATTTT.

V usage is TRBV9 and J usage is TRBJ2-3; 10 bases agree with TRBD1. In germline, CDR1 is SGDLS, CDR2 YYNGEE. The CDR3 has 18 amino acids. The junction had 12 bases not matched to a gene; V was cut back by 4 bases and J by 1 base. The CDR3 is CASSLGASGTGGTDTQYF. The CDR3 bases are TGTGCCAGCAGCCTGGGGGCTTCCGGGACAGGGGGCACAGATACGCAGTATTTT. The full variable domain, with the rest looked up from reference TRBV9 and TRBJ2-3, is DSGVTQTPKHLITATGQRVTLRCSPRSGDLSVYWYQQSLDQGLQFLIQYYNGEERAKGNILERFSAQQFPDLHSELNLSSLELGDSALYFCASSLGASGTGGTDTQYFGPGTRLTVL.

Written as DNA, the CDR3 is TGTGCCACCTCCGGGGCGGGGGGTCATACCGGGGAGCTGTTTTTT. It translates to CATSGAGGHTGELFF. This rearrangement joins TRBV4-2 to TRBJ2-2; 8 positions agree with TRBD2. The length of the CDR3 is 15 residues. The V gene end was trimmed by 10 bases and the J gene end by 5 bases; junction bases not matched to a gene: 12. Germline CDR1 is LGHNA and CDR2 is YNFKEQ.

In regard to this clone: It may be a read error: a sequence one base away is much more abundant. The chain couples TRBV30 to TRBJ2-7, with TRBD2 matching 13 bases. This CDR3 contains 16 residues. CDR1 and CDR2 (germline): GTSNPN, SVGIG (reference sequence). The CDR3 sequence: CAWTGLAGASSYERYF. The CDR3 coding sequence is TGTGCCTGGACCGGACTAGCGGGGGCAAGCTCCTACGAGCGGTACTTC.

In nucleotides, the CDR3 is TGCGCCAGCAGCCACACCCCGGGAAGGGCGACTAGCGGTCTCACAGATACGCAGTATTTT. It is translated as CASSHTPGRATSGLTDTQYF. This chain joins TRBV4-1 and TRBJ2-3; 9 bases align to TRBD2. Per the germline V gene, CDR1 is MGHRA and CDR2 is YSYEKL. V gave up 3 bases and J gave up 2 bases; unmatched junction bases: 18. The CDR3 covers 20 residues.

V usage is TRBV13 and J usage is TRBJ1-6; 7 bases map to TRBD1. Trimming at V came to 0 bases and at J to 14 bases, leaving 4 bases not matched to a gene. The CDR3 spans 13 residues. Germline V gene data show CDR1 as PRHDT and CDR2 as FYEKMQ (reference sequence). CDR3 DNA sequence: TGTGCCAGCAGCTTAGGACAGGGGAGGTCCCTCCACTTT. Its translation is CASSLGQGRSLHF.

V usage is TRBV9 and J usage is TRBJ1-3; 7 bases match TRBD1. With V trimmed by 3 bases and J by 3 bases, 3 bases remained unmatched. The germline gives CDR1 SGDLS, CDR2 YYNGEE. The CDR3 sequence is 14 residues long. This CDR3 is CASSEGDSGNTIYF. The CDR3 region has the DNA TGTGCCAGCAGCGAGGGGGACAGTGGAAACACCATATATTTT.

J is TRBJ1-2 and V is TRBV13; unclear D gene. Germline V gives CDR1 PRHDT, CDR2 FYEKMQ (reference sequence). The CDR3 length is 14 residues. Trimming removed 5 bases at V and 3 bases at J, with 13 bases between. This CDR3 reads CASSLGVTDYGYTF. The CDR3 region has the DNA TGTGCCAGCAGCCTCGGGGTTACGGACTATGGCTACACCTTC.

This clone was observed a handful of times. This chain joins TRBV4-2 and TRBJ1-5; TRBD1 agrees at 7 bases. Trimming cost V 2 bases and J 1 base; bases outside gene matches: 5. This CDR3 region has 16 residues. Germline V CDR1 and CDR2: LGHNA, YNFKEQ. The CDR3 sequence: CASSQQGGGSNQPQHF. The CDR3 DNA reads TGTGCCAGCAGCCAACAGGGGGGCGGGAGCAATCAGCCCCAGCATTTT.

This chain links TRBV27 with TRBJ1-1; 9 nucleotides align to TRBD1. Germline assignment: CDR1 MNHEY and CDR2 SMNVEV (reference sequence). CDR3 length equals 16 residues. J lost 4 bases, V lost 4 bases, and 10 bases had no gene match. The CDR3 region has the DNA TGTGCCAGCAGTTCGTTGGGGACAGGGAGAAGCACTGAAGCTTTCTTT. This codes for CASSSLGTGRSTEAFF.

The V and J genes are TRBV27 and TRBJ2-2, with D perhaps matching TRBD2 (5 bases). The CDR3 contains 13 residues. Germline V gene sequence: CDR1 MNHEY, CDR2 SMNVEV (reference sequence). The V end lost 4 bases, the J end lost 8 bases, and 11 bases lay between the germline ends. The CDR3 here is CASSYRDLGELFF. CDR3 in DNA: TGTGCCAGCAGTTATCGGGATCTAGGGGAGCTGTTTTTT.

The V gene is TRBV2, the J gene TRBJ1-2; the D is unclear. With 8 bases removed from V and 7 bases from J, the gap between germline ends came to 23 bases. The CDR3 length is 15 residues. Germline CDR1 reads SNHLY; CDR2 reads FYNNEI. CDR3 sequence reads: CASVEVAVTLGGYTF. In DNA, the CDR3 is TGTGCCAGCGTTGAGGTGGCGGTAACTCTCGGTGGCTACACCTTC.

The J gene is TRBJ2-7, the V gene TRBV30; 11 bases align to TRBD1. After removal of 7 bases from V and 7 bases from J, the junction contained 3 bases not matched to a gene. CDR1 is GTSNPN and CDR2 is SVGIG in the germline V gene (reference sequence). The CDR3 length is 11 residues. The CDR3, as DNA: TGTGCCTTGGACAGGGGGCAAGAGCAGTACTTC. Its protein product is CALDRGQEQYF.

In regard to this clone: The junction shows a germline mismatch at one end, possibly a read error. This chain uses TRBV7-9 with TRBJ2-1, with a tentative D call TRBD2 (7 bases). CDR3 length: 12 residues. Germline V gene data show CDR1 as SEHNR and CDR2 as FQNEAQ (reference sequence). The CDR3 is CSSSFQGGGQFF. CDR3 DNA sequence: TGTTCCAGCAGCTTTCAGGGAGGGGGGCAGTTCTTC.

The gene calls are TRBV19 and TRBJ1-5; 8 bases map to TRBD1. Germline CDR1 reads LNHDA; CDR2 reads SQIVND (reference sequence). CDR3 length: 16 amino acids. The junction had 12 bases not matched to a gene; V was cut back by 4 bases and J by 7 bases. The CDR3 DNA is TGTGCCAGTAGTAATCCTCTCAGGGGGCAGAGACAGCCCCAGCATTTT. This sequence encodes CASSNPLRGQRQPQHF.

The chain uses TRBV5-6 and TRBJ2-1; possibly TRBD2 for D (5 bases). Germline CDR1 and CDR2: SGHDT and YYEEEE. V was pared by 2 bases and J by 1 base, with 19 bases between. The CDR3 runs to 18 residues. DNA of the CDR3: TGTGCCAGCAGCTTTAAGCAACCGGCTAGCAGGTCCTACAATGAGCAGTTCTTC. It yields the protein CASSFKQPASRSYNEQFF.

V and J are TRBV7-2 and TRBJ1-2; a possible D gene is TRBD1 (6 bases). Trimming took off 5 bases at V and 6 bases at J, with 16 bases between the two ends. CDR1 is SGHTA and CDR2 is FQGNSA in the germline V gene. The CDR3 spans 14 residues. The CDR3 loop reads CASSRSETGNGYTF. CDR3 in DNA: TGTGCCAGCAGCCGAAGTGAAACAGGGAATGGCTACACCTTC.

This clone was picked up one time. The V and J genes are TRBV5-4 and TRBJ2-7; the D gene is possibly TRBD2 (6 bases). CDR1 SGHNT and CDR2 YYREEE come from the germline V gene (reference sequence). The CDR3 totals 14 residues. V lost 4 bases and J 5 bases, leaving 16 bases between the germline ends. CDR3 region: CASSSRNGGHEQYF. The CDR3 nucleotides are TGTGCCAGCAGCAGCCGGAACGGGGGTCACGAGCAGTACTTC.

The chain employs TRBV29-1 and TRBJ2-7; D unresolved. The CDR3 is 15 residues long. V shed 0 bases and J shed 3 bases, with 15 bases lying between them. Germline V gene lookup returns CDR1 SQVTM and CDR2 ANQGSEA. The CDR3 DNA follows: TGCAGCGTTGAAGACGGCCCGAGGTTGGGCTACGAGCAGTACTTC. Protein sequence: CSVEDGPRLGYEQYF.

The table lists this clone with a count of one. V usage is TRBV4-1 and J usage is TRBJ2-1; 9 nucleotides align to TRBD2. CDR1 is MGHRA and CDR2 is YSYEKL in the germline V gene. The ends lost 4 bases at V and 3 bases at J; junction bases unmatched: 13. This CDR3 is 18 amino acids long. CDR3 amino acids: CASSRGRGAGGRYNEQFF. The CDR3 coding sequence is TGCGCCAGCAGCCGCGGCCGTGGGGCGGGGGGGCGCTACAATGAGCAGTTCTTC.

The chain joins TRBV5-1 to TRBJ2-5; a possible D gene is TRBD2 (6 bases). Germline V lookup: CDR1 SGHRS, CDR2 YFSETQ. The CDR3 length is 14 residues. Deletions cut 4 bases from V and 1 base from J, with 11 bases between. The CDR3 DNA sequence: TGCGCCAGCAGCCTAAGGAGGGTCCAAGAGACCCAGTACTTC. Translation: CASSLRRVQETQYF.

The V call is TRBV14, the J call TRBJ1-1; 8 positions agree with TRBD1. The CDR3 has 13 residues. The germline V gene has CDR1 SGHDN and CDR2 FVKESK. V was pared by 4 bases and J by 7 bases, with 5 bases of the junction left unmatched. The chain's CDR3 is CASSPGQGLEAFF. The CDR3 region has the DNA TGTGCCAGCAGCCCCGGACAGGGACTTGAAGCTTTCTTT. Drawing the rest from reference TRBV14 and TRBJ1-1, the complete variable domain is EAGVTQFPSHSVIEKGQTVTLRCDPISGHDNLYWYRRVMGKEIKFLLHFVKESKQDESGMPNNRFLAERTGGTYSTLKVQPAELEDSGVYFCASSPGQGLEAFFGQGTRLTVV.

This chain uses TRBV5-5 with TRBJ2-7; D may be TRBD1 (6 bases). Germline V CDR1 and CDR2: SGHKS, YYEKEE (reference sequence). This CDR3 contains 12 residues. V gave up 5 bases and J gave up 4 bases, with 10 bases separating them. The CDR3 sequence is CASRPTGYEQYF. The CDR3 nucleotides read TGTGCCAGCAGGCCAACAGGGTACGAGCAGTACTTC.